The 26 T cell receptor beta chains given below trace back to one sample, sequenced in a study of a mutant IDH1 vaccine in newly diagnosed glioma. The repertoire was sequenced with immunoSEQ multiplex PCR; TCRdb's copy has only in-frame clones and lacks some. In the table there are roughly 35,000 clones, about 88% of which are singletons. The time point is: baseline, week 1 (first vaccination visit). Treatment of the sample: pre-vaccination baseline after standard-of-care therapy. The sample consisted of PBMCs, taken from a glioma patient treated with radiotherapy, temozolomide or both. The receptors were sampled from a woman aged 35 to 49 with glioma.

This chain uses TRBV6-5 with TRBJ2-2; 11 nucleotides line up with TRBD2. The junction had 4 bases not matched to a gene; V was cut back by 6 bases and J by 4 bases. Germline CDR1 and CDR2: MNHEY and SVGAGI. The CDR3 length is 15 residues. CDR3 protein: CASSTSGSGTGELFF. In nucleotides, the CDR3 is TGTGCCAGCAGCACTAGCGGGAGCGGCACCGGGGAGCTGTTTTTT.

The chain uses TRBV19 and TRBJ1-6; TRBD1 agrees at 9 bases. After removal of 5 bases from V and 9 bases from J, the junction contained 8 bases not matched to a gene. CDR1 LNHDA and CDR2 SQIVND come from the germline V gene (reference sequence). The length of the CDR3 is 15 residues. CDR3 DNA: TGTGCCAGTAGTCCCCTCGGACAGGGGACTTCACCCCTCCACTTT. This encodes CASSPLGQGTSPLHF.

This clone was detected only a few times. The chain employs TRBV10-1 and TRBJ1-2; D gene unclear. The CDR3 sequence is 13 residues long. V lost 5 bases to trimming and J lost 5 bases, with 12 bases between them. The germline gives CDR1 WNHNN, CDR2 SYGVQD (reference sequence). In DNA, the CDR3 is TGCGCCAGCAGTCCCGACAAGAGGTATGGCTACACCTTC. The encoded protein is CASSPDKRYGYTF.

Concerning this clone: This sample also contains other DNA sequences that code for the same CDR3. The J gene is TRBJ1-6, the V gene TRBV5-1; TRBD1 agrees at 8 bases. The V gene end was trimmed by 2 bases and the J gene end by 8 bases; junction bases not matched to a gene: 6. Germline CDR1 and CDR2: SGHRS and YFSETQ. This CDR3 comprises 15 residues. The CDR3 DNA reads as TGCGCCAGCAGCTTCCGGACAGGGCGGGATTCACCCCTCCACTTT. Its protein product is CASSFRTGRDSPLHF.

This chain joins TRBV5-1 and TRBJ2-3, with D possibly TRBD2 on 5 matching bases. Germline CDR1 and CDR2: SGHRS and YFSETQ. The CDR3 is 14 amino acids. V dropped 0 bases and J dropped 4 bases, with 9 bases sitting between them. CDR3 DNA sequence: TGCGCCAGCAGCTTGGTTGGCGGGCCAGATACGCAGTATTTT. Protein product: CASSLVGGPDTQYF.

The CDR3 DNA is TGTGCCTGGAGCCAAAGGTGGACGGCAGAGACCCAGTACTTC. Translating it yields CAWSQRWTAETQYF. V is TRBV30 and J is TRBJ2-5; D not resolved. Trimming stripped 3 bases from V and 4 bases from J, with 15 bases between. From germline, CDR1 is GTSNPN and CDR2 SVGIG (reference sequence). The CDR3 has 14 amino acids. The full variable domain, completed using reference TRBV30 and TRBJ2-5, is SQTIHQWPATLVQPVGSPLSLECTVEGTSNPNLYWYRQAAGRGLQLLFYSVGIGQISSEVPQNLSASRPQDRQFILSSKKLLLSDSGFYLCAWSQRWTAETQYFGPGTRLLVL.

The chain joins TRBV7-2 to TRBJ1-2; D not certain. Germline V gene data show CDR1 as SGHTA and CDR2 as FQGNSA. The germline V and J ends were trimmed by 1 base and 0 bases, with 9 bases remaining between them. This CDR3 has 15 residues. The CDR3 spells CASSLELGANYGYTF. The CDR3 DNA sequence: TGTGCCAGCAGCTTAGAGCTCGGGGCTAACTATGGCTACACCTTC.

V usage is TRBV10-3 and J usage is TRBJ2-1; possible D gene TRBD2, 5 bases. Deletions cut 0 bases from V and 6 bases from J, with 6 bases between. This CDR3 region has 13 residues. Germline lookup yields CDR1 ENHRY and CDR2 SYGVKD. The CDR3 loop is CAISESAGNEQFF. CDR3 bases: TGTGCCATCAGTGAGTCGGCGGGCAATGAGCAGTTCTTC.

The rearrangement uses TRBV5-1 and TRBJ2-7; TRBD2 matches at 10 bases. V lost 3 bases, J lost 6 bases, and 6 bases stayed unmatched. The CDR3 consists of 14 residues. Germline V CDR1 and CDR2: SGHRS, YFSETQ. The CDR3 sequence: CASSSLAGAAEQYF. Written as DNA, the CDR3 is TGCGCCAGCAGCTCTCTAGCGGGGGCGGCCGAGCAGTACTTC. Full variable domain (rest looked up from reference TRBV5-1 and TRBJ2-7): KAGVTQTPRYLIKTRGQQVTLSCSPISGHRSVSWYQQTPGQGLQFLFEYFSETQRNKGNFPGRFSGRQFSNSRSEMNVSTLELGDSALYLCASSSLAGAAEQYFGPGTRLTVT.

The chain recombines TRBV6-5 with TRBJ1-1; 10 nucleotides match TRBD1. The CDR3 is 15 amino acids. Trimming cost V 5 bases and J 3 bases; bases outside gene matches: 6. The V gene's germline CDR1 is MNHEY and CDR2 SVGAGI. CDR3 in amino acids: CASSDWDRGDTEAFF. CDR3 bases: TGTGCCAGCAGTGACTGGGACAGGGGAGACACTGAAGCTTTCTTT.

This chain connects TRBV27 to TRBJ1-2, with D possibly matching TRBD1 (5 bases). Per the germline V gene, CDR1 is MNHEY and CDR2 is SMNVEV (reference sequence). V gave up 6 bases and J gave up 2 bases, with 19 bases separating them. The CDR3 is made up of 16 amino acids. The CDR3 sequence: CASRTGVGVGNYGYTF. CDR3 sequence (DNA): TGTGCCAGCAGGACCGGGGTAGGGGTAGGGAACTATGGCTACACCTTC.

The chain combines TRBV6-1 with TRBJ2-7; 8 nucleotides align to TRBD2. The CDR3 is 14 residues long. V dropped 4 bases and J dropped 5; count of bases not matched to a gene: 7. CDR1 and CDR2 from the germline V gene are MNHNS and SASEGT. For the CDR3, the DNA is TGTGCCAGCAGTGTCCCCGGGACTAGTGACGAGCAGTACTTC. It translates to CASSVPGTSDEQYF.

This clone appeared a single time. The chain employs TRBV4-3 and TRBJ2-1; the D gene is possibly TRBD2 (5 bases). CDR3 length equals 16 residues. Trimming took 0 bases from V and 4 from J, leaving 13 bases between them. Germline lookup yields CDR1 LGHNA and CDR2 YSLEER. The CDR3, as DNA: TGCGCCAGCAGCCAAGAGGTCCCTGGCGGGTACAATGAGCAGTTCTTC. This translates into CASSQEVPGGYNEQFF.

The chain has TRBV5-4 and TRBJ2-6; D might be TRBD2 (5 bases). Trimming stripped 0 bases from V and 0 bases from J, with 10 bases between. This CDR3 has 17 residues. The germline gives CDR1 SGHNT, CDR2 YYREEE (reference sequence). CDR3 residues: CASSLVASISGANVLTF. CDR3 bases: TGTGCCAGCAGCTTGGTCGCTAGCATCTCTGGGGCCAACGTCCTGACTTTC.

V usage is TRBV27 and J usage is TRBJ2-2; TRBD2 aligns across 9 bases. The V gene's germline CDR1 is MNHEY and CDR2 SMNVEV (reference sequence). The CDR3 has 14 residues. V lost 6 bases and J lost 7; bases outside the gene matches: 6. CDR3 sequence (DNA): TGTGCCAGCAGATTAGCGGGAGCGATCGGGGAGCTGTTTTTT. Its translation is CASRLAGAIGELFF.

A single count supports this clone. The rearrangement uses TRBV6-6 and TRBJ1-2; tentatively, D is TRBD1 (5 bases). Trimming pared 7 bases from V and 3 bases from J, leaving 9 bases between. CDR1 and CDR2 from the germline V gene are MNHNY and SVGAGI (reference sequence). CDR3 size: 12 residues. The CDR3 region has the DNA TGTGCCAGCACATCGGGGGACTATGGCTACACCTTC. Translation: CASTSGDYGYTF.

The chain has TRBV7-9 and TRBJ2-7, with TRBD1 identical over 10 bases. The CDR3 runs to 18 residues. CDR1 is SEHNR and CDR2 is FQNEAQ in the germline V gene (reference sequence). The junction had 15 bases not matched to a gene; V was cut back by 1 base and J by 6 bases. CDR3 nucleotides: TGTGCCAGCAGCTTAGTCCCCGGGCAGGGACAGGGGAATCTCGAGCAGTACTTC. Its protein product is CASSLVPGQGQGNLEQYF. The full variable domain, its missing parts supplied by reference TRBV7-9 and TRBJ2-7, is DTGVSQNPRHKITKRGQNVTFRCDPISEHNRLYWYRQTLGQGPEFLTYFQNEAQLEKSRLLSDRFSAERPKGSFSTLEIQRTEQGDSAMYLCASSLVPGQGQGNLEQYFGPGTRLTVT.

The CDR3 nucleotides read TGTGCCAGCAGTGAAATATGGACAAACCTCAATCAGCCCCAGCATTTT. Translation: CASSEIWTNLNQPQHF. The chain employs TRBV6-1 and TRBJ1-5, with D perhaps TRBD1 (5 bases). V gave up 2 bases and J gave up 3 bases, with 14 bases separating them. The CDR3 totals 16 residues. CDR1 and CDR2 from the germline V gene are MNHNS and SASEGT.

This clone was counted a few times. This chain links TRBV6-1 with TRBJ1-5; D is ambiguous. This CDR3 region has 17 residues. V was cut by 0 bases and J by 0 bases, with 12 bases left in between. The germline V gene has CDR1 MNHNS and CDR2 SASEGT. The DNA for the CDR3 is TGTGCCAGCAGTGAAGCGCTTCGGAGAACTAGCAATCAGCCCCAGCATTTT. Protein sequence: CASSEALRRTSNQPQHF.

The rearrangement uses TRBV4-3 and TRBJ1-1, with a possible D match to TRBD1 (6 bases). The CDR3 is 15 amino acids. Germline V CDR1 and CDR2: LGHNA, YSLEER. The ends were cut back, 4 bases at V and 5 bases at J, with 17 bases in the middle. The CDR3 coding sequence is TGCGCCAGCAGCCGAGCAACAGGGTTGGGGACTGAAGCTTTCTTT. Translating it yields CASSRATGLGTEAFF.

There are a few counts of this clone. The V gene is TRBV19, the J gene TRBJ1-1; no reliable D call. Germline CDR1 and CDR2: LNHDA and SQIVND (reference sequence). The CDR3 covers 14 residues. Trimming cost V 4 bases and J 4 bases, with 13 bases left between them. CDR3 sequence reads: CASSKVSSGTEAFF. The CDR3, as DNA: TGTGCCAGTAGTAAAGTCTCGTCCGGCACTGAAGCTTTCTTT.

The chain links TRBV28 to TRBJ1-4; 7 nucleotides match TRBD1. The CDR3 runs 14 residues. The germline V gene encodes CDR1 MDHEN and CDR2 SYDVKM. The V gene end was trimmed by 6 bases and the J gene end by 11 bases; junction bases not matched to a gene: 12. The CDR3 loop reads CASRRQGRNGKLFF. The DNA of the CDR3 is TGTGCCAGCAGAAGACAGGGCCGGAATGGGAAACTGTTTTTT.

The rearrangement links TRBV7-9 to TRBJ2-7; D assignment may be TRBD1 or TRBD2 (7 bases each). Germline CDR1 is SEHNR and CDR2 is FQNEAQ (reference sequence). CDR3 length: 15 residues. V gave up 1 base and J gave up 6 bases, with 16 bases separating them. This CDR3 reads CASSLVAVRGGEQYF. In nucleotides, the CDR3 is TGTGCCAGCAGCTTAGTGGCGGTCAGGGGGGGCGAGCAGTACTTC.

This CDR3 reads CASSDRVGNEKLFF. In nucleotides, the CDR3 is TGTGCCAGCAGTGACAGGGTCGGCAATGAAAAACTGTTTTTT. This sequence joins TRBV2 and TRBJ1-4; tentative D call: TRBD1 (5 bases). The CDR3 runs to 14 residues. Trimming pared 3 bases from V and 5 bases from J, leaving 10 bases between. Per the germline V gene, CDR1 is SNHLY and CDR2 is FYNNEI. Complete variable domain (other parts from reference TRBV2 and TRBJ1-4): EPEVTQTPSHQVTQMGQEVILRCVPISNHLYFYWYRQILGQKVEFLVSFYNNEISEKSEIFDDQFSVERPDGSNFTLKIRSTKLEDSAMYFCASSDRVGNEKLFFGSGTQLSVL.

The V gene is TRBV19, the J gene TRBJ1-1, with 11 bases fitting TRBD1. Germline values: CDR1 LNHDA, CDR2 SQIVND (reference sequence). CDR3 length: 16 amino acids. The V gene end was trimmed by 6 bases and the J gene end by 0 bases; junction bases not matched to a gene: 6. The CDR3 loop is CASSRTGGVLNTEAFF. CDR3 nucleotides: TGTGCCAGTAGCCGGACAGGGGGCGTCCTGAACACTGAAGCTTTCTTT.

The gene calls are TRBV6-1 and TRBJ2-3; D is ambiguous. Germline V lookup: CDR1 MNHNS, CDR2 SASEGT. The CDR3 runs to 13 residues. Trimming removed 5 bases from V and 3 bases from J, with 9 bases in between. The CDR3 loop reads CASSLAGTDTQYF. The DNA of the CDR3 is TGTGCCAGCAGTTTAGCTGGGACAGATACGCAGTATTTT.